The 22 T cell receptor beta chains below were found in one sample sequenced in a study of T-cell memory formation after mild COVID-19. TCRdb used MiXCR to reprocess the 5' RACE reads, holding one entry per CDR3 protein. The table has 500,000 to 650,000 distinct CDR3 sequences, about 20% seen once. Sequencing input: PBMCs or a T cell subset sorted from them (not recorded which). These receptors all come from an adult woman who had mild COVID-19 (a few samples of this study predate the infection). Cell type and time point are not known.

The chain has TRBV11-2 and TRBJ2-1; D remains unclear. Germline V gene lookup returns CDR1 SGHAT and CDR2 FQNNGV. The CDR3 sequence is 16 residues long. Between the trimmed V and J ends, which lost 3 bases and 5 bases, there was a span of 17 bases. CDR3 in amino acids: CASSFVRSSKHNEQFF. CDR3 in DNA: TGTGCCAGCAGCTTTGTGCGGTCTTCAAAGCACAATGAGCAGTTCTTC.

This chain connects TRBV20-1 to TRBJ2-1; D remains unclear. The length of the CDR3 is 13 residues. V was clipped by 6 bases and J by 7 bases, with 16 bases between them. Germline values: CDR1 DFQATT, CDR2 SNEGSKA (reference sequence). The CDR3: CSAPLGHGNEQFF. The CDR3 DNA follows: TGCAGTGCCCCCCTCGGGCACGGGAATGAGCAGTTCTTC.

This clonotype was seen a handful of times. This rearrangement joins TRBV7-8 to TRBJ2-7, with TRBD1 identical over 7 bases. The ends lost 5 bases at V and 6 bases at J; junction bases unmatched: 13. CDR1 and CDR2 from the germline V gene are SGHVS and FQNEAQ. The CDR3 loop spans 15 amino acids. In DNA, the CDR3 is TGTGCCAGCAGCCCGAACAGGGGATCACTGGTCGAGCAGTACTTC. Amino acid sequence: CASSPNRGSLVEQYF.

The gene calls are TRBV7-8 and TRBJ2-5; no reliable D call. V was cut by 1 base and J by 4 bases, with 7 bases left in between. The CDR3 covers 13 residues. Germline loops: CDR1 SGHVS, CDR2 FQNEAQ. The DNA for the CDR3 is TGTGCCAGCAGCTTAGACGTTCCAGAGACCCAGTACTTC. Translation: CASSLDVPETQYF.

This clonotype was observed a handful of times. This chain uses TRBV5-1 with TRBJ2-7; no definite D call. This CDR3 comprises 15 residues. V was trimmed by 1 base and J by 1 base, leaving 12 bases between them. In germline, CDR1 is SGHRS, CDR2 YFSETQ. CDR3 residues: CASSLMSGPSYEQYF. The CDR3 coding sequence is TGCGCCAGCAGCTTGATGTCAGGCCCTTCCTACGAGCAGTACTTC.

The V call is TRBV6-2 or TRBV6-3, the J call TRBJ2-1; D is undetermined. Per the germline V gene, CDR1 is MNHEY and CDR2 is SVGEGT. The V end was cut by 6 bases, the J end by 0 bases, with 9 bases between. This CDR3 region has 14 residues. The CDR3 coding sequence is TGTGCCAGCAGGGCGACGCGCTCCTACAATGAGCAGTTCTTC. It specifies CASRATRSYNEQFF.

This clonotype was counted many times. V is TRBV4-1 and J is TRBJ1-1; no clear D gene. Per the germline V gene, CDR1 is MGHRA and CDR2 is YSYEKL. CDR3 length: 15 amino acids. V was pared by 0 bases and J by 4 bases, with 12 bases between. In DNA form, the CDR3 reads TGCGCCAGCAGCCAAGAGAGGACCATGGGCACTGAAGCTTTCTTT. Encoded protein: CASSQERTMGTEAFF.

The sample holds many counts of this clonotype. The CDR3: CASSLALGLAQETQYF. The CDR3 DNA sequence: TGTGCCAGCAGCTTAGCCTTAGGACTGGCTCAAGAGACCCAGTACTTC. The chain employs TRBV7-9 and TRBJ2-5, with D perhaps matching TRBD2 (5 bases). The CDR3 totals 16 residues. Looked up from germline, CDR1 is SEHNR and CDR2 is FQNEAQ (reference sequence). The V end lost 0 bases, the J end lost 2 bases, and 13 bases lay between the germline ends.

The gene calls are TRBV4-2 and TRBJ2-1, with D possibly matching TRBD2 (6 bases). Germline CDR1 is LGHNA and CDR2 is YNFKEQ. This CDR3 has 15 amino acids. Trimming took off 0 bases at V and 5 bases at J, with 11 bases between the two ends. The CDR3 DNA sequence: TGTGCCAGCAGCCAAGATTGGTTAGCGGACAATGAGCAGTTCTTC. Translation: CASSQDWLADNEQFF.

As DNA, the CDR3 is TGCAGTGCCACCTTGCCGGGACAGGGGGTCATGGAGCAGTACTTC. It translates to CSATLPGQGVMEQYF. The chain employs TRBV20-1 and TRBJ2-7, with TRBD1 identical over 11 bases. Trimming at V came to 6 bases and at J to 7 bases, leaving 14 bases not matched to a gene. CDR1 and CDR2 (germline): DFQATT, SNEGSKA (reference sequence). The CDR3 sequence is 15 residues long.

DNA for the CDR3: TGCAGTGTCTACAGGGGCCTAACGATTGAGGGCATTCAGTACTTC. It yields the protein CSVYRGLTIEGIQYF. J is TRBJ2-4 and V is TRBV20-1, with 7 bases that match TRBD1. CDR3 length: 15 residues. CDR1 and CDR2 from the germline V gene are DFQATT and SNEGSKA (reference sequence). The ends lost 7 bases at V and 9 bases at J; junction bases unmatched: 18.

This clonotype was counted a few times. V gene TRBV9 combines with J gene TRBJ2-3; perhaps TRBD2 as D (6 bases). The germline CDR1 and CDR2 sequences are SGDLS and YYNGEE. Trimming removed 0 bases at V and 1 base at J, with 9 bases between. The CDR3 loop spans 15 amino acids. The CDR3 loop is CASSVGTMGTDTQYF. The CDR3 DNA follows: TGTGCCAGCAGCGTAGGGACTATGGGCACAGATACGCAGTATTTT.

This clonotype was counted a few times. This chain links TRBV5-1 with TRBJ2-1, with D possibly matching TRBD2 (6 bases). Looked up from germline, CDR1 is SGHRS and CDR2 is YFSETQ. The ends were cut back, 4 bases at V and 10 bases at J, with 18 bases in the middle. There are 14 residues in the CDR3. The CDR3 region has the DNA TGCGCCAGCAGCCTGACTAGTCTGCTAGAGGAGCAGTTCTTC. Its protein product is CASSLTSLLEEQFF.

The DNA of the CDR3 is TGCGCCAGCACCCTAGCCGGGACTAGAGACACCGGGGAGCTGTTTTTT. Encoded protein: CASTLAGTRDTGELFF. The chain carries TRBV5-1 and TRBJ2-2, with 8 bases aligning to TRBD2. Germline CDR1 SGHRS, CDR2 YFSETQ. This CDR3 is 16 amino acids long. The J segment lost 3 bases and the V segment lost 6 bases, leaving 10 bases of the junction unmatched.

The V gene is TRBV5-4, the J gene TRBJ2-3, with 8 nucleotides matching TRBD1. With 4 bases clipped from V and 6 bases from J, the junction kept 10 bases outside the gene matches. The CDR3 is made up of 15 amino acids. Germline loops: CDR1 SGHNT, CDR2 YYREEE (reference sequence). The CDR3 region has the DNA TGTGCCAGCAGCCGGACAGGGACCGCTGGTGATACGCAGTATTTT. It translates to CASSRTGTAGDTQYF.

The chain joins TRBV6-5 to TRBJ1-1; the D is unclear. Per germline, CDR1 MNHEY and CDR2 SVGAGI. V dropped 2 bases and J dropped 11 bases, with 9 bases sitting between them. The CDR3 length is 11 residues. This chain's CDR3 is CASSYDGTAFF. CDR3 bases: TGTGCCAGCAGTTACGATGGTACCGCTTTCTTT.

The chain recombines TRBV25-1 with TRBJ1-5, with a tentative D call TRBD1 (5 bases). CDR3 size: 13 residues. Trimming took 6 bases from V and 3 from J, leaving 9 bases between them. CDR1 is MGHDK, CDR2 SYGVNS, per germline. DNA of the CDR3: TGTGCCAGCAGGGGACCGATCAATCAGCCCCAGCATTTT. Its translation: CASRGPINQPQHF.

This clonotype has a handful of counts. The chain is built from TRBV5-1 and TRBJ2-5; unclear D gene. The ends were cut back, 4 bases at V and 5 bases at J, with 12 bases in the middle. The CDR3 is made up of 13 amino acids. Germline assignment: CDR1 SGHRS and CDR2 YFSETQ. CDR3 amino acids: CASSPGVPETQYF. The DNA for the CDR3 is TGCGCCAGCAGCCCCGGTGTACCTGAGACCCAGTACTTC. Full variable domain (missing parts from reference TRBV5-1 and TRBJ2-5): KAGVTQTPRYLIKTRGQQVTLSCSPISGHRSVSWYQQTPGQGLQFLFEYFSETQRNKGNFPGRFSGRQFSNSRSEMNVSTLELGDSALYLCASSPGVPETQYFGPGTRLLVL.

This clonotype showed up just a few times. V and J are TRBV12-3 or TRBV12-4 and TRBJ2-3; the match to TRBD1 covers 7 bases. The CDR3 is 15 amino acids. V lost 4 bases, J lost 0 bases, and 4 bases stayed unmatched. Here the CDR3 DNA reads TGTGCCAGCAGTTCGTCGACAGGGAGCACAGATACGCAGTATTTT. Translation gives CASSSSTGSTDTQYF.

This rearrangement joins TRBV5-1 to TRBJ2-3, with D possibly called TRBD1 or TRBD2 (5 bases each). There are 16 residues in the CDR3. The germline V gene encodes CDR1 SGHRS and CDR2 YFSETQ. V shed 4 bases and J shed 1 base, with 16 bases lying between them. Written as DNA, the CDR3 is TGCGCCAGCAGCCAGGGCCTGTTGAGGGGCACAGATACGCAGTATTTT. It is translated as CASSQGLLRGTDTQYF.

This clonotype was counted only a few times. The chain is built from TRBV13 and TRBJ2-2; 7 positions agree with TRBD2. V dropped 5 bases and J dropped 7; count of bases not matched to a gene: 4. The CDR3 runs to 13 residues. Germline assignment: CDR1 PRHDT and CDR2 FYEKMQ (reference sequence). In DNA, the CDR3 is TGTGCCAGCAGCCGGGAGGAGAACGGGGAGCTGTTTTTT. It yields the protein CASSREENGELFF. Full variable domain (outside the CDR3, taken from reference TRBV13 and TRBJ2-2): AAGVIQSPRHLIKEKRETATLKCYPIPRHDTVYWYQQGPGQDPQFLISFYEKMQSDKGSIPDRFSAQQFSDYHSELNMSSLELGDSALYFCASSREENGELFFGEGSRLTVL.

The CDR3 DNA reads TGTGCCAGCAGCTCCGACAGGGAGGAAGCTTTCTTT. Translation gives CASSSDREEAFF. The rearrangement uses TRBV12-3 or TRBV12-4 and TRBJ1-1; 7 bases are a match to TRBD1. This CDR3 region has 12 residues. V trimming: 6 bases; J trimming: 8 bases; junction bases outside the gene matches: 6.